Listed here are 24 T cell receptor beta chains from one sample, sequenced in a study of T cells in Graves' hyperthyroidism and ophthalmopathy. Amplified TCR beta CDR3 regions derived from RNA transcripts. Carried out on the TCR CDR3, a first-round RT-PCR used the HTBI primer set. Each CDR3 protein gets one entry after TCRdb re-called the multiplex PCR reads with MiXCR. The data show fewer than 350,000 distinct CDR3 sequences, about 20% seen once. The sequenced material came from blood. The receptors stem from a woman aged 50 to 65 with Graves' hyperthyroidism.

This clonotype was seen at least ten times. The CDR3 spells CATVRAGGSYEQYV. The CDR3 nucleotides read TGTGCCACCGTCCGTGCAGGGGGCTCCTACGAGCAGTACGTC. The J gene is TRBJ2-7, the V gene TRBV24-1; 7 positions match TRBD1. CDR1 is KGHDR and CDR2 is SFDVKD in the germline V gene. The CDR3 has 14 amino acids. Trimming at V came to 9 bases and at J to 0 bases, leaving 7 bases not matched to a gene.

Ten or more counts support this clonotype. The chain employs TRBV20-1 and TRBJ2-1; TRBD2 is a possible D gene (6 bases). Germline CDR1 reads DFQATT; CDR2 reads SNEGSKA (reference sequence). V lost 1 base, J lost 4 bases, and 17 bases lay in between. This CDR3 is built from 16 residues. DNA for the CDR3: TGCAGTGCTAGAGTCCTGGGGGGAATGACTTACAATGAGCAGTTCTTC. Encoded protein: CSARVLGGMTYNEQFF.

This clonotype was observed a handful of times. The chain recombines TRBV5-4 with TRBJ2-7; a weak D match, TRBD2 (5 bases). The V end was cut by 3 bases, the J end by 4 bases, with 14 bases between. This CDR3 contains 14 residues. Germline V gene lookup returns CDR1 SGHNT and CDR2 YYREEE (reference sequence). CDR3 protein: CASSSKAGGYEQYV. CDR3 DNA sequence: TGTGCCAGCAGCTCCAAGGCGGGTGGGTACGAGCAGTACGTC.

The chain carries TRBV20-1 and TRBJ1-5; 8 bases fit TRBD1. CDR1 and CDR2 (germline): DFQATT, SNEGSKA (reference sequence). Trimming removed 2 bases from V and 0 bases from J; junction bases left unmatched: 6. CDR3 length: 16 residues. The chain's CDR3 is CSARIDRGVSNQPQHF. CDR3 sequence (DNA): TGCAGTGCTAGAATAGACAGGGGAGTTAGCAATCAGCCCCAGCATTTT.

The chain uses TRBV7-2 and TRBJ2-3; 12 nucleotides match TRBD2. Germline loops: CDR1 SGHTA, CDR2 FQGNSA. V lost 1 base and J lost 0; bases outside the gene matches: 5. The CDR3 is 18 residues long. The CDR3 nucleotides read TGTGCCAGCAGCTTAGTTTCTAGCGGGGGGGCCAGCACAGATACGCAGTATTTT. This sequence encodes CASSLVSSGGASTDTQYF.

This clonotype showed up many times. The chain is built from TRBV15 and TRBJ2-1; 10 bases agree with TRBD2. With V trimmed by 0 bases and J by 2 bases, 1 base remained unmatched. The germline CDR1 and CDR2 sequences are LNHNV and YYDKDF (reference sequence). The CDR3 consists of 16 residues. The CDR3 is CATSRETSGTYNEQFF. CDR3 DNA: TGTGCCACCAGCAGAGAAACTAGCGGGACCTACAATGAGCAGTTCTTC.

In this sample, this clonotype turned up many times. The chain recombines TRBV6-1 with TRBJ2-7; 9 bases align to TRBD1. The CDR3 loop spans 14 amino acids. V was pared by 5 bases and J by 6 bases, with 8 bases of the junction left unmatched. The germline CDR1 and CDR2 sequences are MNHNS and SASEGT. Here the CDR3 DNA reads TGTGCCAGCAGTTTCCGGGACAGGGTATCCGAGCAGTACGTC. Translating it yields CASSFRDRVSEQYV.

In its sample, this clonotype was seen a few times. Compared with germline, one end of the junction differs, possibly owing to a read error. The chain employs TRBV12-3 or TRBV12-4 and TRBJ2-5; D is uncertain. The DNA end lines up better with TRBJ2-1; the J call may be wrong. There are 15 residues in the CDR3. The CDR3 sequence: CAISESGGGEETQFF. For the CDR3, the DNA is TGTGCCATCAGTGAGTCGGGCGGTGGTGAAGAGACCCAGTTCTTC.

The chain couples TRBV12-3 or TRBV12-4 to TRBJ2-7, with 8 nucleotides matching TRBD1. The CDR3 is 14 amino acids. V lost 7 bases and J lost 1; bases outside the gene matches: 6. The CDR3: CASTTGQGSYEQYF. CDR3 nucleotide sequence: TGTGCCAGCACGACTGGACAGGGATCCTACGAGCAGTACTTC.

The chain is built from TRBV19 and TRBJ2-5; D possibly corresponds to TRBD2 (6 bases). CDR1 and CDR2 from the germline V gene are LNHDA and SQIVND (reference sequence). CDR3 length: 15 amino acids. Trimming removed 3 bases from V and 1 base from J, with 12 bases in between. CDR3 DNA: TGTGCCAGTAGTATCCTGGCGGGGCGCCAAGAGACCCAGTACTTC. Its protein product is CASSILAGRQETQYF.

In its sample, this clonotype was seen many times. The chain joins TRBV7-8 to TRBJ2-7; D is ambiguous. V lost 1 base, J lost 6 bases, and 13 bases lay in between. The CDR3 covers 14 residues. The germline CDR1 and CDR2 sequences are SGHVS and FQNEAQ. The DNA for the CDR3 is TGTGCCAGCAGCTTAGGGTCTGAGAGTCTCGAGCAGTACTTC. Amino acids: CASSLGSESLEQYF.

The rearrangement joins TRBV12-3 or TRBV12-4 to TRBJ2-7; 8 positions match TRBD2. Trimming at V came to 3 bases and at J to 3 bases, leaving 1 base not matched to a gene. There are 13 residues in the CDR3. The CDR3 DNA is TGTGCCAGCAGTTTCGGGGGGGACTACGAGCAGTACGTC. Amino acids: CASSFGGDYEQYV.

This clonotype was seen ten or more times. V gene TRBV12-3 or TRBV12-4 combines with J gene TRBJ2-2, with 11 bases identical to TRBD2. The V and J ends lost 10 bases and 9 bases, in that order; junction bases with no gene match: 7. This CDR3 comprises 13 residues. In nucleotides, the CDR3 is TGTGCCACCTTCCTAGCGGGGGGCCGGGAGCTGTTTTTT. It translates to CATFLAGGRELFF.

This clonotype was seen at least ten times. CDR3 residues: CSAREENTEAFF. The CDR3 nucleotides read TGCAGTGCTAGAGAAGAGAACACTGAAGCTTTCTTT. The chain recombines TRBV20-1 with TRBJ1-1; no clear D gene. Germline lookup yields CDR1 DFQATT and CDR2 SNEGSKA (reference sequence). The CDR3 totals 12 residues. V was clipped by 0 bases and J by 1 base, with 3 bases between them.

This clonotype was seen just once. This chain joins TRBV19 and TRBJ1-5; D uncertain. Germline V gene data show CDR1 as LNHDA and CDR2 as SQIVND (reference sequence). This CDR3 has 17 residues. Trimming removed 1 base from V and 5 bases from J, with 18 bases in between. For the CDR3, the DNA is TGTGCCAGTAGTATAGTGCGTGACATTTCGCAGTATCAGCCCCAGCATTTT. Its translation: CASSIVRDISQYQPQHF.

The chain has TRBV3-1 and TRBJ2-1; TRBD2 aligns across 7 bases. CDR3 length: 15 amino acids. Germline CDR1 LGHDT, CDR2 YNNKEL (reference sequence). V was pared by 6 bases and J by 0 bases, with 5 bases of the junction left unmatched. The CDR3 region is CASRQRGSSYNEQFF. The CDR3, as DNA: TGTGCCAGCAGGCAGCGGGGATCCTCCTACAATGAGCAGTTCTTC.

CDR3 in amino acids: CASSLTTSANEQFF. CDR3 nucleotide sequence: TGTGCCAGCAGTTTGACGACTAGCGCCAATGAGCAGTTCTTC. The chain employs TRBV27 and TRBJ2-1; 8 bases are a match to TRBD2. The V and J ends lost 3 bases and 6 bases, in that order; junction bases with no gene match: 4. This CDR3 has 14 amino acids. CDR1 MNHEY and CDR2 SMNVEV come from the germline V gene (reference sequence).

About this clonotype: One end of the junction does not line up with germline, which may come from a read error. The rearrangement links TRBV10-3 to TRBJ1-1, with no clear D. Germline CDR1 and CDR2: ENHRY and SYGVKD. The CDR3 is 15 residues long. CDR3 protein: CAVSEAEAANTEAFF. The CDR3, as DNA: TGTGCCGTCAGTGAGGCCGAGGCAGCGAACACTGAAGCTTTCTTT.

The rearrangement links TRBV7-3 to TRBJ2-2; a possible D gene is TRBD2 (6 bases). The CDR3 has 13 residues. The V gene's germline CDR1 is SGHTA and CDR2 FQGTGA. The V and J ends lost 5 bases and 13 bases respectively, with 17 bases between them. CDR3 coding DNA: TGTGCCAGCAGCCCCCTGGGAGTGGGAGGGCTGTTTTTT. Its translation is CASSPLGVGGLFF.

V and J are TRBV24-1 and TRBJ2-5, with D possibly called TRBD1 or TRBD2 (5 bases each). Germline V CDR1 and CDR2: KGHDR, SFDVKD. Trimming pared 5 bases from V and 4 bases from J, leaving 13 bases between. The CDR3 runs to 14 residues. CDR3 loop: CATSGPGPVETQYF. For the CDR3, the DNA is TGTGCCACCAGTGGACCGGGACCGGTAGAGACCCAGTACTTC.

In this sample, this clonotype turned up once. This may be a read error: a much more frequent sequence differs by one nucleotide. This chain joins TRBV7-8 and TRBJ2-1, with 7 bases aligning to TRBD1. The V and J ends lost 5 bases and 6 bases, in that order; junction bases with no gene match: 7. The CDR3 consists of 14 residues. From germline, CDR1 is SGHVS and CDR2 FQNEAQ. CDR3 residues: CASSHLTGSNEQFF. The CDR3 DNA sequence: TGTGCCAGCAGCCACCTGACAGGGTCCAATGAGCAGTTCTTC.

This clonotype has at least ten counts. The chain links TRBV5-8 to TRBJ1-2; D gene ambiguous. This CDR3 spans 16 amino acids. Germline CDR1 is SGHTS and CDR2 is YDEGEE. V was shortened by 4 bases and J by 6 bases, with 22 bases between the two germline ends. The CDR3 bases are TGTGCCAGCAGCCCCTCCCGGGTCTCGTACCTCAATGGCTACACCTTC. Translating it yields CASSPSRVSYLNGYTF. Full variable domain (rest looked up from reference TRBV5-8 and TRBJ1-2): EAGVTQSPTHLIKTRGQQATLRCSPISGHTSVYWYQQALGLGLQFLLWYDEGEERNRGNFPPRFSGRQFPNYSSELNVNALELEDSALYLCASSPSRVSYLNGYTFGSGTRLTVV.

The CDR3 is CASSSRRKGPTEAFF. The DNA of the CDR3 is TGTGCCAGCAGCTCTCGCAGGAAGGGGCCCACTGAAGCTTTCTTT. The genes are TRBV7-9 and TRBJ1-1; tentatively, D is TRBD1 (5 bases). Germline assignment: CDR1 SEHNR and CDR2 FQNEAQ (reference sequence). This CDR3 has 15 residues. The ends were cut back, 4 bases at V and 4 bases at J, with 16 bases in the middle.

This clonotype was detected once. The chain uses TRBV27 and TRBJ1-2; D is undetermined. This CDR3 has 13 amino acids. CDR1 is MNHEY and CDR2 is SMNVEV in the germline V gene (reference sequence). Trimming took 3 bases from V and 8 from J, leaving 13 bases between them. CDR3: CASSFSGLGGYTF. CDR3 sequence (DNA): TGTGCCAGCAGTTTTTCGGGGTTGGGAGGCTACACCTTC.